The entry below describes one T cell receptor (beta chain). This record comes from a study of blood T cell repertoires in COVID-19. Overall study context: PBMCs, B-cell-depleted T cells, or T cells were the source of the cDNA or gDNA that made up the material.

In terms of age and location, participants ranged from roughly 18 to 90 years and lived in approximately 24 US areas. Germline assignment: CDR1 WSHSY and CDR2 SAAADI. This CDR3 contains 18 residues. Germline trimming cut 2 bases from V and 3 bases from J; bases unmatched to any gene: 11. Authors' analysis steps: Scientists estimated how many nucleated cells there were by amplifying reference gene primers. This table comes from immunoSEQ multiplex PCR, and its TCRdb copy is limited to in-frame clones, with some not included. The DNA gave D and trimming, while V, J and clone size come from that table. The sample contains roughly 250,000 clones, about nine tenths of which appear only once.

This TCR derives from a woman between 18 and 30 years old who had recovered from COVID-19. The chain links TRBV10-2 to TRBJ1-2; 11 nucleotides align to TRBD1. Material: PBMCs or T cells enriched from blood (not recorded which). CDR3 sequence reads: CASSEPPDRGLRYYGYTF. The CDR3 coding sequence is TGCGCCAGCAGTGAGCCTCCGGACAGGGGGCTTAGGTACTATGGCTACACCTTC.